The 25 T cell receptor beta chains in this list originate from one sample, sequenced in a study of shared clonotypes between healthy human individuals. The table came from immunoSEQ multiplex PCR; TCRdb's copy has only in-frame clones and leaves some out. The sample lists roughly 1,500,000 clones; 98% were seen once. The source material was naive CD4+ T cells sorted from blood. The subset is: CD45RA+ positively selected. These receptors were collected from a man aged 25-45 years in good health.

The chain has TRBV11-2 and TRBJ2-1; 11 nucleotides match TRBD2. V was clipped by 3 bases and J by 10 bases; unmatched bases: 11. The CDR3 covers 16 residues. The V gene's germline CDR1 is SGHAT and CDR2 FQNNGV. The CDR3 reads CASSFLDGLAGKEQFF. The CDR3 DNA reads TGTGCCAGCAGCTTCCTAGACGGACTAGCGGGTAAAGAGCAGTTCTTC.

The chain combines TRBV5-1 with TRBJ2-7, with D perhaps matching TRBD1 (5 bases). The CDR3 runs 14 residues. Germline loops: CDR1 SGHRS, CDR2 YFSETQ. V was shortened by 2 bases and J by 2 bases, with 11 bases between the two germline ends. The CDR3 region has the DNA TGCGCCAGCAGCTTATACAGGTTTCCCTACGAGCAGTACTTC. Its protein is CASSLYRFPYEQYF.

V and J are TRBV10-2 and TRBJ2-2, with D possibly TRBD2 on 5 matching bases. There are 14 residues in the CDR3. V gave up 8 bases and J gave up 1 base, with 11 bases separating them. The germline V gene encodes CDR1 WSHSY and CDR2 SAAADI. The CDR3 region is CASVRGLNTGELFF. CDR3 bases: TGCGCCAGCGTTCGGGGATTGAACACCGGGGAGCTGTTTTTT.

The chain is built from TRBV11-2 and TRBJ2-7; tentative D call: TRBD1 (5 bases). Trimming removed 7 bases at V and 6 bases at J, with 16 bases between. The germline V gene encodes CDR1 SGHAT and CDR2 FQNNGV. This CDR3 region has 13 residues. The CDR3 protein is CASTQGRLGEQYF. As DNA, the CDR3 is TGTGCCAGCACCCAGGGAAGGCTGGGCGAGCAGTACTTC.

On this clone: The identical CDR3 is also encoded by other nucleotide sequences in the sample. V is TRBV2 and J is TRBJ1-5; no clear D. The CDR3 loop spans 13 amino acids. CDR1 and CDR2 from the germline V gene are SNHLY and FYNNEI. V lost 2 bases and J 7 bases, leaving 9 bases between the germline ends. The DNA of the CDR3 is TGTGCCAGCAGTGAAAATCTCCGGCAGCCCCAGCATTTT. Its protein is CASSENLRQPQHF.

The V gene is TRBV11-2, the J gene TRBJ1-1; D might be TRBD1 (5 bases). This CDR3 comprises 15 residues. The germline CDR1 and CDR2 sequences are SGHAT and FQNNGV. The V end lost 2 bases, the J end lost 4 bases, and 14 bases lay between the germline ends. The CDR3 is CASSLTGGVSTEAFF. The CDR3 DNA sequence: TGTGCCAGCAGCTTAACCGGGGGGGTGAGCACTGAAGCTTTCTTT.

The V gene is TRBV7-2, the J gene TRBJ2-7, with TRBD2 identical over 9 bases. The V gene end was trimmed by 4 bases and the J gene end by 3 bases; junction bases not matched to a gene: 7. Germline-derived CDR1 and CDR2 are SGHTA and FQGNSA. The CDR3 is 15 amino acids. The CDR3 nucleotides are TGTGCCAGCAGCTATAGCGGGAGCCTAGACTACGAGCAGTACTTC. Protein sequence: CASSYSGSLDYEQYF.

The gene calls are TRBV5-1 and TRBJ2-7; 7 bases match TRBD1. This CDR3 contains 13 residues. V lost 3 bases and J lost 7; bases outside the gene matches: 7. Germline CDR1 is SGHRS and CDR2 is YFSETQ. The CDR3 region has the DNA TGCGCCAGCAGCTGGGGACAGCCGGGGGAGCAGTACTTC. Its protein is CASSWGQPGEQYF.

Remarks on this clone: Germline and junction disagree at one end, which may indicate a read error. J is TRBJ2-7 and V is TRBV25-1, with a possible D match to TRBD1 (5 bases). In germline, CDR1 is MGHDK, CDR2 SYGVNS. The length of the CDR3 is 12 residues. The CDR3 region is CASSEIWGTLTF. For the CDR3, the DNA is TGTGCCAGCAGTGAAATTTGGGGCACGTTAACCTTC.

The V call is TRBV5-4, the J call TRBJ2-2; a possible D gene is TRBD2 (6 bases). This CDR3 has 15 residues. V lost 2 bases to trimming and J lost 3 bases, with 11 bases between them. CDR1 and CDR2 (germline): SGHNT, YYREEE (reference sequence). CDR3 sequence reads: CASSFPTGDTGELFF. The CDR3, as DNA: TGTGCCAGCAGCTTCCCAACGGGGGACACCGGGGAGCTGTTTTTT.

This clone was observed a single time. The gene calls are TRBV5-1 and TRBJ2-7, with 12 bases that match TRBD1. V lost 2 bases and J lost 5; bases outside the gene matches: 5. Looked up from germline, CDR1 is SGHRS and CDR2 is YFSETQ. The CDR3 totals 15 residues. This CDR3 reads CASSFSGTGGNEQYF. The DNA for the CDR3 is TGCGCCAGCAGCTTCTCCGGGACAGGGGGCAACGAGCAGTACTTC.

V is TRBV29-1 and J is TRBJ2-1; D ambiguous. V lost 7 bases and J lost 6, with 7 bases in between. Looked up from germline, CDR1 is SQVTM and CDR2 is ANQGSEA. The length of the CDR3 is 10 residues. The CDR3 is CSATPNEQFF. CDR3 nucleotide sequence: TGCAGCGCCACCCCCAATGAGCAGTTCTTC.

The chain links TRBV28 to TRBJ1-4; 7 bases fit TRBD1. The V gene end was trimmed by 6 bases and the J gene end by 7 bases; junction bases not matched to a gene: 8. Germline V gives CDR1 MDHEN, CDR2 SYDVKM. This CDR3 comprises 14 residues. The CDR3 reads CASRLRGYGEKLFF. CDR3 in DNA: TGTGCCAGCAGACTCAGGGGGTATGGTGAAAAACTGTTTTTT.

The V gene is TRBV18, the J gene TRBJ2-5; 7 bases are a match to TRBD1. The CDR3 extends over 16 amino acids. Germline V gene data show CDR1 as KGHSH and CDR2 as LQKENI. J was trimmed by 4 bases and V by 0 bases; bases with no gene match: 8. CDR3 in DNA: TGTGCCAGCTCACCACCGGAACAGGGGATAGGAGAGACCCAGTACTTC. This translates into CASSPPEQGIGETQYF.

This clone was counted a single time. V gene TRBV28 combines with J gene TRBJ1-1; no clear D. Between the trimmed V and J ends, which lost 5 bases and 0 bases, there was a span of 13 bases. Germline assignment: CDR1 MDHEN and CDR2 SYDVKM. This CDR3 is built from 15 residues. The CDR3 DNA reads as TGTGCCAGCAGTCCCCCCACGGGATTGAACACTGAAGCTTTCTTT. Its protein is CASSPPTGLNTEAFF.

The chain carries TRBV6-1 and TRBJ1-3; D not certain. Looked up from germline, CDR1 is MNHNS and CDR2 is SASEGT. V was clipped by 2 bases and J by 0 bases, with 11 bases between them. The length of the CDR3 is 16 residues. CDR3 DNA: TGTGCCAGCAGTGAATTTTGGGAAGCCTCTGGAAACACCATATATTTT. This translates into CASSEFWEASGNTIYF.

The chain carries TRBV15 and TRBJ1-5; the D gene is possibly TRBD1 (5 bases). V was cut by 3 bases and J by 7 bases, with 13 bases left in between. The CDR3 is made up of 14 amino acids. Germline values: CDR1 LNHNV, CDR2 YYDKDF (reference sequence). This chain's CDR3 is CATSRPGGWQPQHF. The DNA of the CDR3 is TGTGCCACCAGCAGGCCCGGGGGGTGGCAGCCCCAGCATTTT.

J is TRBJ1-5 and V is TRBV10-3; D might be TRBD1 (6 bases). V lost 5 bases and J lost 2, with 10 bases in between. The CDR3 is made up of 14 amino acids. CDR1 and CDR2 (germline): ENHRY, SYGVKD. CDR3 sequence (DNA): TGTGCCATCAGTACCTCAGGGGGCAATCAGCCCCAGCATTTT. Translated, it gives CAISTSGGNQPQHF.

This sequence joins TRBV5-8 and TRBJ2-1, with D possibly being TRBD1 or TRBD2 (5 bases each). This CDR3 spans 15 amino acids. V was shortened by 7 bases and J by 4 bases, with 18 bases between the two germline ends. Per germline, CDR1 SGHTS and CDR2 YDEGEE. The CDR3 nucleotides read TGTGCCAGCCTCCGGGTGGGGGTATCGTACAATGAGCAGTTCTTC. Its translation is CASLRVGVSYNEQFF.

The chain employs TRBV7-2 and TRBJ1-5; TRBD1 agrees at 7 bases. Germline CDR1 reads SGHTA; CDR2 reads FQGNSA. The CDR3 is 15 amino acids. The V segment lost 1 base and the J segment 2 bases; nucleotides outside the gene matches: 2. CDR3 coding DNA: TGTGCCAGCAGCTTAGAGGGGACAGGCAATCAGCCCCAGCATTTT. It translates to CASSLEGTGNQPQHF.

Details on this clone: Other nucleotide sequences from this sample produce the same CDR3. The V and J genes are TRBV18 and TRBJ1-1; D might be TRBD1 (5 bases). The CDR3 has 15 residues. Looked up from germline, CDR1 is KGHSH and CDR2 is LQKENI. Trimming stripped 0 bases from V and 0 bases from J, with 8 bases between. The CDR3 region is CASSPPGRVNTEAFF. CDR3 nucleotides: TGTGCCAGCTCACCACCGGGACGGGTGAACACTGAAGCTTTCTTT.

The rearrangement links TRBV5-1 to TRBJ2-5, with TRBD1 matching 9 bases. The length of the CDR3 is 15 residues. The V gene end was trimmed by 6 bases and the J gene end by 5 bases; junction bases not matched to a gene: 11. Germline loops: CDR1 SGHRS, CDR2 YFSETQ. Here the CDR3 DNA reads TGCGCCAGCATCCCCGGGACAGGGAGGGTTGAGACCCAGTACTTC. Protein product: CASIPGTGRVETQYF. Drawing the rest from reference TRBV5-1 and TRBJ2-5, the complete variable domain is KAGVTQTPRYLIKTRGQQVTLSCSPISGHRSVSWYQQTPGQGLQFLFEYFSETQRNKGNFPGRFSGRQFSNSRSEMNVSTLELGDSALYLCASIPGTGRVETQYFGPGTRLLVL.

The V gene is TRBV11-2, the J gene TRBJ2-5, with TRBD1 as a possible D gene (5 bases). This CDR3 has 13 amino acids. Deletions cut 3 bases from V and 5 bases from J, with 10 bases between. The germline V gene has CDR1 SGHAT and CDR2 FQNNGV. DNA of the CDR3: TGTGCCAGCAGCTTCAGGGAAGGCGAGACCCAGTACTTC. Amino acid sequence: CASSFREGETQYF.

This clone was found once. This chain links TRBV19 with TRBJ2-3; D unresolved. V lost 4 bases to trimming and J lost 2 bases, with 10 bases between them. The germline gives CDR1 LNHDA, CDR2 SQIVND (reference sequence). The CDR3 covers 14 residues. DNA for the CDR3: TGTGCCAGTAGTAAATCGGCGGTCACAGATACGCAGTATTTT. Encoded protein: CASSKSAVTDTQYF. Filled out from reference TRBV19 and TRBJ2-3, the complete variable domain reads DGGITQSPKYLFRKEGQNVTLSCEQNLNHDAMYWYRQDPGQGLRLIYYSQIVNDFQKGDIAEGYSVSREKKESFPLTVTSAQKNPTAFYLCASSKSAVTDTQYFGPGTRLTVL.

The rearrangement uses TRBV5-1 and TRBJ1-2; D unclear. Germline loops: CDR1 SGHRS, CDR2 YFSETQ. CDR3 size: 16 residues. V lost 5 bases, J lost 8 bases, and 25 bases lay in between. The CDR3 here is CASRFLLGPGLRGYTF. In DNA form, the CDR3 reads TGCGCCAGCAGATTCCTCTTAGGCCCTGGGCTCCGGGGCTACACCTTC.